This T cell receptor (beta chain) is drawn from a study of CD4+ T cells in melanoma (dated by TCRdb to the early 2020s). In the study overall: Neoantigen-specific CD4+ T cells in human melanoma were what the study investigated.

A note on this clone: It has no known antigen specificity. The junction does not match germline at one end; this may be a read error.

Patients with melanoma were used as donors. Study-level results and caveats: Neoantigen-specific CD4+ T cells were reported to be correlated with the function of CD8+ T cells, macrophages and B cells. Diverse differentiation states were reported to be shown by neoantigen-specific CD4+ T cells in melanoma.

Library preparation employed the immunoSEQ multiplex PCR assay. The table was pulled from immuneACCESS by TCRdb, which kept in-frame rearrangements only. Such tables lose some clones; where checked, under half of the loss comes from unresolved V genes, and the rest has no known cause. The sample records about 140,000 clones, about nine tenths of which are singletons. The ten largest clones capture roughly 1.4% of the sample. The cysteine opens and the phenylalanine closes a CDR3 of 16 amino acids. CDR3 DNA only is kept here, 48 bases in frame from base 1. The germline V gene yields SGHTS for CDR1 and YDEGEE for CDR2.

The source of this sequence is a human donor with melanoma. Recombination connected TRBV5-8 to TRBJ1-3; the D gene is perhaps TRBD1, on 5 matching bases. The CDR3: CASSLGPGHSGNTIYF. Read as DNA, the sequence is TGTGCCAGCAGTTTGGGGCCGGGCCACTCTGGAAACACCATATATTTT.